Listed below are T cell receptor beta chains from one sample, sequenced in a study of blood T cell repertoires in COVID-19. Clones were sequenced by immunoSEQ multiplex PCR, and TCRdb holds only the in-frame ones, with some missing. The sample includes about 300,000 clones, 89% seen only once; the top ten take 6.4%. Sequencing was performed on peripheral blood. Receptors were obtained from a man between 18 and 29 years old who had recovered from COVID-19. Each CDR3 is given with its conserved first and last residue. Each record gives: CDR3 protein, CDR3 DNA, clone size, J gene, V gene, D gene. The D gene is left open where the match is weak. Size is stated for part of the rows, as once, few or many counts, or as a class when the clone is expanded.

CDR3 protein: CASSPQRTGGQETQYF; CDR3 DNA: TGTGCCAGCAGCCCCCAGCGGACAGGGGGACAAGAGACCCAGTACTTC; clone size: .; J gene: TRBJ2-5; V gene: TRBV7-3; D gene: TRBD1
CDR3 protein: CASSPGTSGTYEQYF; CDR3 DNA: TGTGCCAGCAGTCCGGGGACTAGCGGTACCTACGAGCAGTACTTC; clone size: .; J gene: TRBJ2-7; V gene: TRBV27; D gene: TRBD2
CDR3 protein: CSASDSNTQYF; CDR3 DNA: TGCAGTGCCTCCGACTCTAATACGCAGTATTTT; clone size: once; J gene: TRBJ2-3; V gene: TRBV20-1; D gene: .
CDR3 protein: CASSIYPPGQLTEAFF; CDR3 DNA: TGTGCCAGCAGCATCTACCCCCCGGGACAGTTGACTGAAGCTTTCTTT; clone size: once; J gene: TRBJ1-1; V gene: TRBV5-6; D gene: TRBD1
CDR3 protein: CASSLAEGQLFGYTF; CDR3 DNA: TGTGCCAGCAGCTTAGCCGAGGGACAGCTCTTTGGCTACACCTTC; clone size: .; J gene: TRBJ1-2; V gene: TRBV7-2; D gene: TRBD1
CDR3 protein: CASSSWDFGNTIYF; CDR3 DNA: TGTGCCAGCAGTTCGTGGGACTTTGGAAACACCATATATTTT; clone size: .; J gene: TRBJ1-3; V gene: TRBV28; D gene: .
CDR3 protein: CASRGSGQGGRHPDTQYF; CDR3 DNA: TGCGCCAGCAGGGGTTCCGGGCAGGGGGGCAGGCATCCGGATACGCAGTATTTT; clone size: .; J gene: TRBJ2-3; V gene: TRBV5-1; D gene: .
CDR3 protein: CASSLTGVGNTIYF; CDR3 DNA: TGTGCCAGCAGCTTAACAGGGGTAGGAAACACCATATATTTT; clone size: .; J gene: TRBJ1-3; V gene: TRBV7-8; D gene: TRBD1
CDR3 protein: CASSPHNQDRYNEQFF; CDR3 DNA: TGTGCCAGCAGCCCCCACAACCAGGACAGGTACAATGAGCAGTTCTTC; clone size: .; J gene: TRBJ2-1; V gene: TRBV13; D gene: TRBD1
CDR3 protein: CASSLRDRDRSTYEQYF; CDR3 DNA: TGTGCCAGCAGCCTCCGGGACAGGGATAGGAGTACCTACGAGCAGTACTTC; clone size: .; J gene: TRBJ2-7; V gene: TRBV7-3; D gene: TRBD1
CDR3 protein: CASSYPSTGPDYGYTF; CDR3 DNA: TGTGCCAGCAGTTACCCTTCGACAGGGCCGGATTATGGCTACACCTTC; clone size: once; J gene: TRBJ1-2; V gene: TRBV6-6; D gene: TRBD1
CDR3 protein: CASSGGAQPYTEAFF; CDR3 DNA: TGTGCCAGTAGCGGGGGGGCACAACCCTACACTGAAGCTTTCTTT; clone size: .; J gene: TRBJ1-1; V gene: TRBV19; D gene: .
CDR3 protein: CASSMGQQNTEAFF; CDR3 DNA: TGCGCCAGCAGCATGGGACAACAGAACACTGAAGCTTTCTTT; clone size: .; J gene: TRBJ1-1; V gene: TRBV5-1; D gene: .
CDR3 protein: CATSRSKGQGDQYF; CDR3 DNA: TGTGCCACCAGCAGATCGAAGGGACAGGGGGATCAATATTTT; clone size: few; J gene: TRBJ2-3; V gene: TRBV15; D gene: TRBD1
CDR3 protein: CASSTELRQDTEAFF; CDR3 DNA: TGCGCCAGCAGCACAGAACTACGACAGGACACTGAAGCTTTCTTT; clone size: once; J gene: TRBJ1-1; V gene: TRBV5-1; D gene: .
CDR3 protein: CASSPRQGAYEQYF; CDR3 DNA: TGTGCCAGCAGCCCTAGACAGGGGGCCTACGAGCAGTACTTC; clone size: .; J gene: TRBJ2-7; V gene: TRBV7-2; D gene: TRBD1
CDR3 protein: CASSPEGGTNEKLFF; CDR3 DNA: TGTGCCAGCAGCCCAGAGGGTGGAACTAATGAAAAACTGTTTTTT; clone size: .; J gene: TRBJ1-4; V gene: TRBV9; D gene: .
CDR3 protein: CASSLGGLDTQYF; CDR3 DNA: TGTGCCAGCAGTTTAGGAGGGCTTGATACGCAGTATTTT; clone size: .; J gene: TRBJ2-3; V gene: TRBV12-3/TRBV12-4; D gene: .
CDR3 protein: CASSAHRTSTDTQYF; CDR3 DNA: TGTGCCAGCAGCGCCCACAGAACTAGCACAGATACGCAGTATTTT; clone size: .; J gene: TRBJ2-3; V gene: TRBV9; D gene: .
CDR3 protein: CASSVPGHLMNTEAFF; CDR3 DNA: TGTGCCAGCAGCGTCCCGGGACACCTCATGAACACTGAAGCTTTCTTT; clone size: few; J gene: TRBJ1-1; V gene: TRBV6-2/TRBV6-3; D gene: .
CDR3 protein: CASSPPGTGAITDTQYF; CDR3 DNA: TGTGCCAGCAGCCCTCCCGGGACAGGGGCGATCACAGATACGCAGTATTTT; clone size: .; J gene: TRBJ2-3; V gene: TRBV9; D gene: TRBD1
CDR3 protein: CASSDPTVFNEKLFF; CDR3 DNA: TGTGCCAGCAGTGACCCGACAGTTTTTAATGAAAAACTGTTTTTT; clone size: .; J gene: TRBJ1-4; V gene: TRBV6-1; D gene: .
CDR3 protein: CASSLVAAQVNQPQHF; CDR3 DNA: TGTGCCAGTAGTTTGGTGGCGGCTCAAGTTAATCAGCCCCAGCATTTT; clone size: .; J gene: TRBJ1-5; V gene: TRBV19; D gene: .
CDR3 protein: CSAETSAYQETQYF; CDR3 DNA: TGCAGCGCCGAGACTAGCGCGTACCAAGAGACCCAGTACTTC; clone size: .; J gene: TRBJ2-5; V gene: TRBV29-1; D gene: TRBD2
CDR3 protein: CASSLRGSYEQYF; CDR3 DNA: TGTGCCAGCAGCTTGCGGGGCTCCTACGAGCAGTACTTC; clone size: .; J gene: TRBJ2-7; V gene: TRBV5-4; D gene: .
CDR3 protein: CSAPDRDGGGYTF; CDR3 DNA: TGCAGCGCCCCGGACAGGGATGGTGGAGGCTACACCTTC; clone size: .; J gene: TRBJ1-2; V gene: TRBV29-1; D gene: TRBD1
CDR3 protein: CASKTDREVDRYTF; CDR3 DNA: TGCGCCAGCAAGACTGACAGGGAGGTTGATCGCTACACCTTC; clone size: .; J gene: TRBJ1-2; V gene: TRBV5-1; D gene: TRBD1
CDR3 protein: CSASPIAGGNYNEQFF; CDR3 DNA: TGCAGTGCTAGTCCCATAGCGGGGGGCAACTACAATGAGCAGTTCTTC; clone size: .; J gene: TRBJ2-1; V gene: TRBV20-1; D gene: TRBD2
CDR3 protein: CASSWTSGTTYEQYF; CDR3 DNA: TGTGCCAGCAGCTGGACTAGCGGGACTACCTACGAGCAGTACTTC; clone size: .; J gene: TRBJ2-7; V gene: TRBV5-4; D gene: TRBD2
CDR3 protein: CASSFLGQDYGYTF; CDR3 DNA: TGCGCCAGCAGCTTTCTCGGACAGGACTATGGCTACACCTTC; clone size: .; J gene: TRBJ1-2; V gene: TRBV5-1; D gene: TRBD1
CDR3 protein: CATSDLTGTGEEWPEAFF; CDR3 DNA: TGTGCCACCAGTGATTTGACCGGGACAGGCGAAGAGTGGCCTGAAGCTTTCTTT; clone size: .; J gene: TRBJ1-1; V gene: TRBV24-1; D gene: TRBD1
CDR3 protein: CASSLGSVQSGANVLTF; CDR3 DNA: TGTGCCAGCAGCTTAGGCTCAGTTCAGTCTGGGGCCAACGTCCTGACTTTC; clone size: .; J gene: TRBJ2-6; V gene: TRBV11-2; D gene: .
CDR3 protein: CASSSRTDIREQYF; CDR3 DNA: TGTGCCAGCAGCTCCCGGACTGACATACGAGAGCAGTACTTC; clone size: .; J gene: TRBJ2-7; V gene: TRBV7-9; D gene: .
CDR3 protein: CASSQDRTVQETQYF; CDR3 DNA: TGCGCCAGCAGCCAAGATCGAACGGTCCAAGAGACCCAGTACTTC; clone size: .; J gene: TRBJ2-5; V gene: TRBV4-1; D gene: .
CDR3 protein: CASSQSGGANEKLFF; CDR3 DNA: TGCGCCAGCAGTCAATCGGGGGGAGCTAATGAAAAACTGTTTTTT; clone size: once; J gene: TRBJ1-4; V gene: TRBV23-1; D gene: .
CDR3 protein: CASSLEGLAYTDTQYF; CDR3 DNA: TGTGCCAGCAGCTTAGAGGGACTAGCGTACACAGATACGCAGTATTTT; clone size: .; J gene: TRBJ2-3; V gene: TRBV13; D gene: TRBD2
CDR3 protein: CASRDDTRDTQYF; CDR3 DNA: TGTGCCAGCAGAGACGACACACGGGATACGCAGTATTTT; clone size: .; J gene: TRBJ2-3; V gene: TRBV6-5; D gene: .